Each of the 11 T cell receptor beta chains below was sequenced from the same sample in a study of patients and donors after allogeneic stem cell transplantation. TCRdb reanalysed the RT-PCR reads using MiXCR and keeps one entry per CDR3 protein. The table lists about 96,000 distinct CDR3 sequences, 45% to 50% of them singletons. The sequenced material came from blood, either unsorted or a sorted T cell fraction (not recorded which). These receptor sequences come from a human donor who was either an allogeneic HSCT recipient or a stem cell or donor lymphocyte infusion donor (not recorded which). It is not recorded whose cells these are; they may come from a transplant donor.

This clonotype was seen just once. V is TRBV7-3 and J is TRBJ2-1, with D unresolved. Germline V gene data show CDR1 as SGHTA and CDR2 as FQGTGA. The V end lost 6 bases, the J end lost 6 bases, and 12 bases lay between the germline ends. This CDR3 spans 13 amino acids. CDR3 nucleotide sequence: TGTGCCAGCAGTCCTCCGGCAAGCAATGAGCAGTTCTTC. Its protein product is CASSPPASNEQFF.

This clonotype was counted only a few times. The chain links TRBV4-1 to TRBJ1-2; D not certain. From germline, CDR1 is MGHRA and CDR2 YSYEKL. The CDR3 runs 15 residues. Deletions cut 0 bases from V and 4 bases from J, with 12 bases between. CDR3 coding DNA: TGCGCCAGCAGCCAAGATGGAGGAGGGTTCTATGGCTACACCTTC. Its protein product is CASSQDGGGFYGYTF.

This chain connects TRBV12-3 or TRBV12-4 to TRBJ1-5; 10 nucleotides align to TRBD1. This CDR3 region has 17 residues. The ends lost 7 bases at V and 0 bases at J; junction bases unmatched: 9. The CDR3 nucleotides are TGTGCCAGCATCCCAGGGACAGGGGAACATAGCAATCAGCCCCAGCATTTT. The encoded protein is CASIPGTGEHSNQPQHF.

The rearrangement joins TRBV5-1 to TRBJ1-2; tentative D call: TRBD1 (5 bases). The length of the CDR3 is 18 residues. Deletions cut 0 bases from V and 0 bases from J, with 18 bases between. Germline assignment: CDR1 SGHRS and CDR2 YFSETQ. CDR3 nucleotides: TGCGCCAGCAGCTTGGAGGGGTATCCGGGACGGCCTAACTATGGCTACACCTTC. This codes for CASSLEGYPGRPNYGYTF.

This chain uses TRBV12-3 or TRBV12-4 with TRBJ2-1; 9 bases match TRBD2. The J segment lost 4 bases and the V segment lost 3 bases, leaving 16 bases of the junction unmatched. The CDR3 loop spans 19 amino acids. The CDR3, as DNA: TGTGCCAGCAGTTTTTACGCCGTAGCGGGAGTTGTCGGTTACAATGAGCAGTTCTTC. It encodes CASSFYAVAGVVGYNEQFF.

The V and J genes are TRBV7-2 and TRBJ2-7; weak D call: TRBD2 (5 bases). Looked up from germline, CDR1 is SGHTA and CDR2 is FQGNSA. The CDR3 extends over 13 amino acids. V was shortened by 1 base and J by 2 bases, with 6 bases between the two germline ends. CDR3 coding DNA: TGTGCCAGCAGCTTAGAACTAGCCTACGAGCAGTACTTC. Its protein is CASSLELAYEQYF.

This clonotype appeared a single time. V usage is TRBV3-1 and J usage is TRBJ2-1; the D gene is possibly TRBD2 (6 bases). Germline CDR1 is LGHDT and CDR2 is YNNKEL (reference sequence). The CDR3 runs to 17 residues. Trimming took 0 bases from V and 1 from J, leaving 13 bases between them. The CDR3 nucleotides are TGTGCCAGCAGCCAAGATAACCCGGCGGGATCCTACAATGAGCAGTTCTTC. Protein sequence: CASSQDNPAGSYNEQFF.

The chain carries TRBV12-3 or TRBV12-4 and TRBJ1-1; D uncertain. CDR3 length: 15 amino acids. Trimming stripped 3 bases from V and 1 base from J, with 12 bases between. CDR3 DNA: TGTGCCAGCAGTTTCTCTCGGGCGGGGAACACTGAAGCTTTCTTT. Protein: CASSFSRAGNTEAFF.

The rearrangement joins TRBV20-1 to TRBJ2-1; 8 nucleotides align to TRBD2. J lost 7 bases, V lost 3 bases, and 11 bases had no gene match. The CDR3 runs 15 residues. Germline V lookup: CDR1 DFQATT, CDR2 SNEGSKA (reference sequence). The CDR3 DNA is TGCAGTGCTAGGCCTCCAACGGGAGGGCCGAATGAGCAGTTCTTC. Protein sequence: CSARPPTGGPNEQFF.

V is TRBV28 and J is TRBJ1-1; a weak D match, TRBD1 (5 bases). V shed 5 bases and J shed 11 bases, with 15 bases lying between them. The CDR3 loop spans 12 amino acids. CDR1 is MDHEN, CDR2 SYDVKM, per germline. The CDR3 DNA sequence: TGTGCCAGCAGTGATAATCAGCGGGACGCTTTCTTT. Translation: CASSDNQRDAFF.

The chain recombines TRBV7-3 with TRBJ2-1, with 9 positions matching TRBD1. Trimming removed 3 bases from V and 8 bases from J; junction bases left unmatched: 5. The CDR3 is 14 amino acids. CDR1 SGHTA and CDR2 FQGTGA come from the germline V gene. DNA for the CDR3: TGTGCCAGCAGCTTCAGACAGGGGGGCTATGAGCAGTTCTTC. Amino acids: CASSFRQGGYEQFF.